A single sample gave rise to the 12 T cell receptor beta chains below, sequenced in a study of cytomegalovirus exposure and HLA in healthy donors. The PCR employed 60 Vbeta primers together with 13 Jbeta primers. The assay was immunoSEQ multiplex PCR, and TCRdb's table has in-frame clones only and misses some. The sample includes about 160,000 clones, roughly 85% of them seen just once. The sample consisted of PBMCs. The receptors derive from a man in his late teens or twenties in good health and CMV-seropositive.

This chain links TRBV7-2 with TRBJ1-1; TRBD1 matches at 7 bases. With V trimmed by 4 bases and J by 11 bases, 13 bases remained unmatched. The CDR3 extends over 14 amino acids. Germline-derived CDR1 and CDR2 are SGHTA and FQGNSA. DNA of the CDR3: TGTGCCAGCAGCTCCCCAGGACAGGTCTACCCCGCTTTCTTT. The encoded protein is CASSSPGQVYPAFF. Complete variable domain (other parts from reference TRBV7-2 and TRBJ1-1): GAGVSQSPSNKVTEKGKDVELRCDPISGHTALYWYRQSLGQGLEFLIYFQGNSAPDKSGLPSDRFSAERTGGSVSTLTIQRTQQEDSAVYLCASSSPGQVYPAFFGQGTRLTVV.

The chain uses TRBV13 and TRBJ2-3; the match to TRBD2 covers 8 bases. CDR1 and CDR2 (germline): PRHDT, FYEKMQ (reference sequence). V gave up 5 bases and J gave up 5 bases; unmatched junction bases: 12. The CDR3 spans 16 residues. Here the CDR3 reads CASSRGGPRGLDTQYF. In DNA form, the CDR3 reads TGTGCCAGCAGCCGCGGGGGGCCCCGAGGACTAGATACGCAGTATTTT.

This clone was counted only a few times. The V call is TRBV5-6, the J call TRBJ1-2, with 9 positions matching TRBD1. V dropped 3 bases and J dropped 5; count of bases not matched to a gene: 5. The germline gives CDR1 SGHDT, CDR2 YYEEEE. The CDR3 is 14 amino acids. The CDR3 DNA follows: TGTGCCAGCAGCTACGGACAGGGGCGATATGGCTACACCTTC. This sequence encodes CASSYGQGRYGYTF.

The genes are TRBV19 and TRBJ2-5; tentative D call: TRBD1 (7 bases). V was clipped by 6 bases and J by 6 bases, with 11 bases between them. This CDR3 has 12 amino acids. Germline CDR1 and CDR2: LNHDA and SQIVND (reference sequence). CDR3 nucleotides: TGTGCCAGTAGGCAGGGGGGCAAGACCCAGTACTTC. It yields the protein CASRQGGKTQYF.

The CDR3 spells CASSSIQEETQYF. In DNA form, the CDR3 reads TGTGCCAGCAGCTCGATCCAAGAGGAGACCCAGTACTTC. The V call is TRBV7-3, the J call TRBJ2-5; no definite D call. From germline, CDR1 is SGHTA and CDR2 FQGTGA. Trimming took off 4 bases at V and 5 bases at J, with 11 bases between the two ends. CDR3 size: 13 residues.

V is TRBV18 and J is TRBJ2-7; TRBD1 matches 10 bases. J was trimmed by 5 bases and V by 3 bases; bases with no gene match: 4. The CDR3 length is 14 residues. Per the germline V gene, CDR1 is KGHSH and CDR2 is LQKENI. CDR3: CASSPRDRGHEQYF. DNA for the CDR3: TGTGCCAGCTCACCTCGGGACAGGGGCCACGAGCAGTACTTC. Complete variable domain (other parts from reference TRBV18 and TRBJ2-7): NAGVMQNPRHLVRRRGQEARLRCSPMKGHSHVYWYRQLPEEGLKFMVYLQKENIIDESGMPKERFSAEFPKEGPSILRIQQVVRGDSAAYFCASSPRDRGHEQYFGPGTRLTVT.

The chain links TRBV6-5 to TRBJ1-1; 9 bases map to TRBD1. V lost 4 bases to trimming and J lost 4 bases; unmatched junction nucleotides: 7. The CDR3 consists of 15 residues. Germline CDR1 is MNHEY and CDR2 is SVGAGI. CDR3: CASSLGLTGGTEAFF. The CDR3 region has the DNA TGTGCCAGCAGTTTGGGGTTGACAGGGGGCACTGAAGCTTTCTTT.

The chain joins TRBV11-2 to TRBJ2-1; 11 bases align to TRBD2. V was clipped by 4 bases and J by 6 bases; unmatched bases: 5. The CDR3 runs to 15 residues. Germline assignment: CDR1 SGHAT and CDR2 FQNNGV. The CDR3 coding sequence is TGTGCCAGCAGCTCCGCTAGCGGGGGGATCAATGAGCAGTTCTTC. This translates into CASSSASGGINEQFF.

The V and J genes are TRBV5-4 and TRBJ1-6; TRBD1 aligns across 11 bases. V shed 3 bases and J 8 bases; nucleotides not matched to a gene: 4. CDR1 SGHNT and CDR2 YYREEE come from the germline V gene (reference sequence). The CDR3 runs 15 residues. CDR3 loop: CASSWDRGYDSPLHF. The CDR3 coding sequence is TGTGCCAGCAGCTGGGACAGGGGGTATGATTCACCCCTCCACTTT. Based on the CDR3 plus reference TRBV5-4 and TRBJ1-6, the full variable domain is ETGVTQSPTHLIKTRGQQVTLRCSSQSGHNTVSWYQQALGQGPQFIFQYYREEENGRGNFPPRFSGLQFPNYSSELNVNALELDDSALYLCASSWDRGYDSPLHFGNGTRLTVT.

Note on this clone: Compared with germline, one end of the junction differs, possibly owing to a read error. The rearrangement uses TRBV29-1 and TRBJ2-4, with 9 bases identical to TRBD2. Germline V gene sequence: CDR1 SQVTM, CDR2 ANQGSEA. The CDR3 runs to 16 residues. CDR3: CSVEDRAGGSKNSQYF. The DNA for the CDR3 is TGCAGCGTTGAAGATCGGGCGGGGGGGTCCAAAAACAGTCAGTACTTC.

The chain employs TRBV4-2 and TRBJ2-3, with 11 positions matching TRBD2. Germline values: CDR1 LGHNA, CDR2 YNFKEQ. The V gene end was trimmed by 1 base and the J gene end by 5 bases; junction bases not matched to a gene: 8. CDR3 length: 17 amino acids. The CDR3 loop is CASSQVIAGGPLDTQYF. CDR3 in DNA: TGTGCCAGCAGCCAAGTCATAGCGGGGGGGCCTTTAGATACGCAGTATTTT.

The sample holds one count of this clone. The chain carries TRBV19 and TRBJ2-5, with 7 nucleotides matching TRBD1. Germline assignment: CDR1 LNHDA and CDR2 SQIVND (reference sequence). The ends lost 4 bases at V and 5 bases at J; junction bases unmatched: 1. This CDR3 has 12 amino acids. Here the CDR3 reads CASSKDRETQYF. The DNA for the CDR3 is TGTGCCAGTAGTAAGGACAGGGAGACCCAGTACTTC. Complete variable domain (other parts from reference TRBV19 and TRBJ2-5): DGGITQSPKYLFRKEGQNVTLSCEQNLNHDAMYWYRQDPGQGLRLIYYSQIVNDFQKGDIAEGYSVSREKKESFPLTVTSAQKNPTAFYLCASSKDRETQYFGPGTRLLVL.